This T cell receptor beta chain was sequenced for a study of cytomegalovirus exposure and HLA in healthy donors. Study information: The 130 or so validation repertoires used a platform that matched the one used for the 550 to 800 first-cohort repertoires, as a later analysis reported. Findings and limits, study-wide: Three CMV-associated chains proved CMV antigen-specific in vitro. Among TCR beta chains, those listed as cytomegalovirus-associated numbered over 150.

A roughly 120-subject validation cohort, separate from the approximately 690-subject first cohort, supplied the donors. About this clone: Its antigen is not known.

The protocol was immunoSEQ multiplex PCR, while the TCRdb copy is restricted to in-frame clones and leaves out a portion. Of 95,000 to 120,000 clones listed, 90% to 97% were seen once; the top ten hold about 0.7%. V shed 4 bases, J shed 0 bases, and the junction held 4 bases outside the gene matches. Germline loops: CDR1 MGHDK, CDR2 SYGVNS. The CDR3 has 16 residues. The rearrangement joins TRBV25-1 to TRBJ1-4; 8 bases are a match to TRBD1. The sequence was obtained from a young woman in good health and CMV-seronegative. Sequencing was done on a sample of PBMCs. CDR3 nucleotide sequence: TGTGCCAGCAGTGGGACAGGGTCTCCAACTAATGAAAAACTGTTTTTT. Protein product: CASSGTGSPTNEKLFF.